The rows below give T cell receptor beta chains drawn from one sample of a study of Ad26.COV2.S vaccination and SARS-CoV-2 variants. The method was immunoSEQ multiplex PCR; TCRdb's version includes in-frame clones alone and lacks a portion of them. The sample has around 300,000 clones; approximately 90% are singletons. Sequenced here: peripheral blood, sampled in a trial of Ad26.COV2.S vaccine versus placebo. These receptors originate from a person aged 18-65 years who received the Ad26.COV2.S COVID-19 vaccine or a placebo. CDR3s include the opening cysteine and the closing phenylalanine or tryptophan. A D gene is named only where the DNA matches it firmly. Rows may omit the clone size; those that give it use once, few, many or a size class.

TRBV6-2/TRBV6-3	-	TRBJ1-2	-	CASSSGSSFYGYTF	TGTGCCAGCAGTTCGGGGTCATCTTTTTATGGCTACACCTTC
TRBV5-1	-	TRBJ1-1	TRBD1	CASSFGQAEAFF	TGCGCCAGCAGCTTCGGACAGGCTGAAGCTTTCTTT
TRBV7-2	-	TRBJ1-2	TRBD1	CASSLRQGAPGGYTF	TGTGCCAGCAGCTTGCGACAGGGGGCCCCGGGAGGCTACACCTTC
TRBV5-6	-	TRBJ1-4	-	CASSLWGSGIEKLFF	TGTGCCAGCAGCTTGTGGGGGTCGGGGATTGAAAAACTGTTTTTT
TRBV6-5	-	TRBJ1-6	-	CASSSTGPRNSPLHF	TGTGCCAGCAGTTCCACAGGGCCGAGAAATTCACCCCTCCACTTT
TRBV5-1	-	TRBJ2-3	TRBD2	CASSLYGLAIGETDTQYF	TGCGCCAGCAGCTTGTACGGACTAGCGATTGGTGAAACAGATACGCAGTATTTT
TRBV9	-	TRBJ1-3	-	CASSVATAGNTIYF	TGTGCCAGCAGCGTAGCGACTGCTGGAAACACCATATATTTT
TRBV6-5	-	TRBJ2-7	-	CASSYTPSSYEQYF	TGTGCCAGCAGTTACACACCTAGCTCCTACGAGCAGTACTTC
TRBV5-4	once	TRBJ1-2	-	CASSLSQAYGYTF	TGTGCCAGCAGCTTGTCTCAAGCCTATGGCTACACCTTC
TRBV19	-	TRBJ2-5	TRBD1	CASSLGRTGGQETQYF	TGTGCCAGTAGTCTCGGAAGGACAGGGGGGCAAGAGACCCAGTACTTC
TRBV15	-	TRBJ2-1	TRBD2	CATMGLADSSSYNEQFF	TGTGCCACGATGGGACTAGCGGACTCAAGCTCCTACAATGAGCAGTTCTTC
TRBV7-9	-	TRBJ2-7	-	CASSLDATTYEQYF	TGTGCCAGCAGCTTAGATGCCACCACCTACGAGCAGTACTTC
TRBV6-6	-	TRBJ2-5	-	CASSLYQQETQYF	TGTGCCAGCAGTTTATACCAGCAAGAGACCCAGTACTTC
TRBV28	-	TRBJ1-4	-	CASSPTKTTNEKLFF	TGTGCCAGCAGCCCTACGAAAACAACTAATGAAAAACTGTTTTTT
TRBV15	-	TRBJ2-7	TRBD1	CATSRAGGTYEQYF	TGTGCCACCAGCAGGGCAGGGGGAACCTACGAGCAGTACTTC
TRBV9	-	TRBJ2-2	-	CASSVEGTGELFF	TGTGCCAGCAGCGTAGAAGGCACCGGGGAGCTGTTTTTT
TRBV28	-	TRBJ2-3	TRBD2	CASSPQRDYTDTQYF	TGTGCCAGCAGTCCTCAGCGGGATTACACAGATACGCAGTATTTT
TRBV28	-	TRBJ2-5	-	CASSLPGMQETQYF	TGTGCCAGCAGTTTACCGGGGATGCAAGAGACCCAGTACTTC
TRBV9	-	TRBJ1-1	TRBD1	CASSVQGGGTEAFF	TGTGCCAGCAGCGTACAAGGGGGCGGCACTGAAGCTTTCTTT
TRBV6-2/TRBV6-3	once	TRBJ2-3	TRBD2	CASSYSGGLATDTQYF	TGTGCCAGCAGTTATAGCGGGGGACTAGCCACAGATACGCAGTATTTT
TRBV11-2	-	TRBJ1-6	TRBD1	CASSLGTDNSPLHF	TGTGCCAGCAGCCTCGGGACAGACAATTCACCCCTCCACTTT
TRBV19	-	TRBJ2-4	-	CASTEYGGDKNIQYF	TGTGCCAGTACCGAATACGGTGGGGACAAAAACATTCAGTACTTC
TRBV24-1	-	TRBJ1-4	TRBD1	CATSPGQGSEKLFF	TGTGCCACCAGTCCGGGACAGGGAAGTGAAAAACTGTTTTTT
TRBV5-1	-	TRBJ2-5	-	CASSLKGLDGETQYF	TGCGCCAGCAGCTTGAAAGGACTGGACGGGGAGACCCAGTACTTC
TRBV11-1	-	TRBJ2-2	-	CASRAGTTNTGELFF	TGTGCCAGCAGAGCCGGGACAACGAACACCGGGGAGCTGTTTTTT
TRBV11-2	-	TRBJ2-1	TRBD2	CASSLKVAGHEQFF	TGTGCCAGCAGCTTAAAGGTAGCGGGACACGAGCAGTTCTTC
TRBV29-1	-	TRBJ2-5	-	CSVETRLEQYQETQYF	TGCAGCGTTGAAACCCGGCTGGAGCAGTACCAAGAGACCCAGTACTTC
TRBV6-5	-	TRBJ2-7	-	CASSYSLLTSYEQYF	TGTGCCAGCAGTTACTCGCTTCTCACCTCCTACGAGCAGTACTTC
TRBV7-3	-	TRBJ2-3	TRBD1	CASSPPGTGGPVTQYF	TGTGCCAGCAGCCCGCCCGGGACAGGGGGCCCAGTTACGCAGTATTTT
TRBV7-2	-	TRBJ2-5	-	CASSLTQGLWETQYF	TGTGCCAGCAGCTTGACGCAGGGTTTATGGGAGACCCAGTACTTC
TRBV5-1	-	TRBJ2-3	TRBD2	CASSLDLAGGGTDTQYF	TGCGCCAGCAGCTTGGATCTCGCGGGAGGTGGCACAGATACGCAGTATTTT
TRBV7-2	-	TRBJ2-5	TRBD1	CASSSAGGLATQYF	TGTGCCAGCAGCTCCGCAGGGGGCCTAGCGACCCAGTACTTC
TRBV29-1	few	TRBJ1-2	TRBD1	CSVDHPGTGYGYTF	TGCAGCGTTGATCACCCCGGGACAGGGTATGGCTACACCTTC
TRBV11-1	-	TRBJ2-3	-	CASSLGRSTDTQYF	TGTGCCAGCAGCTTGGGCAGATCCACAGATACGCAGTATTTT
TRBV18	-	TRBJ1-1	TRBD1	CASSPDRTVNTEAFF	TGTGCCAGCTCACCGGACAGGACTGTGAACACTGAAGCTTTCTTT
TRBV5-1	-	TRBJ1-2	-	CASSLAVNYGYTF	TGCGCCAGCAGCTTGGCAGTTAACTATGGCTACACCTTC
TRBV7-2	-	TRBJ2-1	-	CASSYGPGSYNEQFF	TGTGCCAGCAGTTACGGACCTGGCTCCTACAATGAGCAGTTCTTC
TRBV7-9	-	TRBJ2-7	TRBD1	CASSFLRGNSYEQYF	TGTGCCAGCAGCTTCCTCAGGGGGAACTCCTACGAGCAGTACTTC
TRBV28	-	TRBJ2-3	TRBD1	CASTRPRGRNTDTQYF	TGTGCCAGCACTCGCCCGAGGGGGCGAAACACAGATACGCAGTATTTT